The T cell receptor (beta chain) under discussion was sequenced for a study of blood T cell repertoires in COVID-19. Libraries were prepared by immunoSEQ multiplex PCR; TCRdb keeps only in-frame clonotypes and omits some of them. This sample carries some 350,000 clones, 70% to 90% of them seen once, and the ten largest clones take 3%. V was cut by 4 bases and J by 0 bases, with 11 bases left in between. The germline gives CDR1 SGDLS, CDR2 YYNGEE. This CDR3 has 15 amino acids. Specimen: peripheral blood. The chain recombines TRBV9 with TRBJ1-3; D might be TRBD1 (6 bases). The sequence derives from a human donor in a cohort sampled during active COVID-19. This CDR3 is CASSPRGFSGNTIYF. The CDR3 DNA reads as TGTGCCAGCAGCCCCAGGGGATTCTCTGGAAACACCATATATTTT.